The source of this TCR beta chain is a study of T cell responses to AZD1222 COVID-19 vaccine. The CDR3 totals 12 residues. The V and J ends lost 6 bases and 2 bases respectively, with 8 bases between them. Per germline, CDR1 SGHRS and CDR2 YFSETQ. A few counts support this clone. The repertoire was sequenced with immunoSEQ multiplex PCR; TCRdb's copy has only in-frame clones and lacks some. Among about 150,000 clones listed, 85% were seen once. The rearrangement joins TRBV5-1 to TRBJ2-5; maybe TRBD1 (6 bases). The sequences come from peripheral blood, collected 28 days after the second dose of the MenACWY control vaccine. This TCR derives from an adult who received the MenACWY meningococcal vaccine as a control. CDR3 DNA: TGCGCCAGCACGACAGGACAAGAGACCCAGTACTTC. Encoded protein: CASTTGQETQYF. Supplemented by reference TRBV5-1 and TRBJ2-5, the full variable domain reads KAGVTQTPRYLIKTRGQQVTLSCSPISGHRSVSWYQQTPGQGLQFLFEYFSETQRNKGNFPGRFSGRQFSNSRSEMNVSTLELGDSALYLCASTTGQETQYFGPGTRLLVL.